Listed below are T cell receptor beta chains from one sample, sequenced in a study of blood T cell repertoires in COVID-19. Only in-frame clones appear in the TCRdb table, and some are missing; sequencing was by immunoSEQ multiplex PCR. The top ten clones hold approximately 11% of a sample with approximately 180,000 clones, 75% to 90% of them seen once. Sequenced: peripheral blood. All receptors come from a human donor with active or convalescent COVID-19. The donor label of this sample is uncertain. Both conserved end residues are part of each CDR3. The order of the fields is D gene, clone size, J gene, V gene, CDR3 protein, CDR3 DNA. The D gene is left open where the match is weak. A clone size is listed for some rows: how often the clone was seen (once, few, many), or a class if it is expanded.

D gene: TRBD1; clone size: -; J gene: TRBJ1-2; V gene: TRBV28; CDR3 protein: CASKGGGTGYTF; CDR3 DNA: TGTGCCAGCAAAGGAGGGGGCACTGGCTACACCTTC
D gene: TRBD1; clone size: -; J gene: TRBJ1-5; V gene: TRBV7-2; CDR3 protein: CASSLLTGGFQPQHF; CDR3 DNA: TGTGCCAGCAGCTTACTGACAGGGGGTTTTCAGCCCCAGCATTTT
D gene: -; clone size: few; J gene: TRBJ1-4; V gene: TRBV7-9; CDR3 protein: CASKESQAEKLFF; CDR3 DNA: TGTGCCAGTAAGGAGAGCCAAGCGGAAAAACTGTTTTTT
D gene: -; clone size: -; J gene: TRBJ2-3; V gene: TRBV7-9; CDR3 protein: CASSNQAGRTDTQYF; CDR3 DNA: TGTGCCAGCAGCAATCAGGCTGGAAGGACAGATACGCAGTATTTT
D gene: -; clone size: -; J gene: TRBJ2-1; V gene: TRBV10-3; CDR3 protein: CAISEGSLVYEQFF; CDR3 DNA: TGTGCCATCAGTGAGGGGTCACTAGTGTATGAGCAGTTCTTC
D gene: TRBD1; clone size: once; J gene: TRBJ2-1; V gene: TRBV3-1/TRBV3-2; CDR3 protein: CASSQGDRDVNEQFF; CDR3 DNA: TGTGCCAGCAGCCAGGGGGACAGGGATGTGAATGAGCAGTTCTTC
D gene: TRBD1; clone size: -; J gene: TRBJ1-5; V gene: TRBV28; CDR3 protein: CASRIPGQGNQPQHF; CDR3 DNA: TGTGCCAGCAGAATTCCGGGACAGGGGAATCAGCCCCAGCATTTT
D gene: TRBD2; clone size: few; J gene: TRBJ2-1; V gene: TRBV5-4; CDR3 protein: CASSLGAGGGRYNEQFF; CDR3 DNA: TGTGCCAGCAGCTTGGGGGCAGGCGGGGGTCGTTACAATGAGCAGTTCTTC
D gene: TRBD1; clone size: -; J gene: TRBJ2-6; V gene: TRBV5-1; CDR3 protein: CASSLEIQGGSGANVLTF; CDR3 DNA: TGCGCCAGCAGCTTGGAGATACAGGGGGGCTCTGGGGCCAACGTCCTGACTTTC
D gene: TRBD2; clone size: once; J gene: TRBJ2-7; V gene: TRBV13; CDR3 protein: CASSPGTAGVLYEQYF; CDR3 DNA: TGTGCCAGCAGCCCAGGTACAGCGGGAGTTTTATACGAGCAGTACTTC
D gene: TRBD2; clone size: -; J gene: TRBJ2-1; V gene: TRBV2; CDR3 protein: CASGTSGGVAYNEQFF; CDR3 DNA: TGTGCCAGCGGGACTAGCGGGGGGGTCGCCTACAATGAGCAGTTCTTC
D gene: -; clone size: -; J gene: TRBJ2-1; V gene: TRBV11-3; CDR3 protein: CASSQRSTWTGRGQFF; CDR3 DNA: TGTGCCAGCAGCCAACGTTCGACGTGGACGGGTCGGGGGCAGTTCTTC
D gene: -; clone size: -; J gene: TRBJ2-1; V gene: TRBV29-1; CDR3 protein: CSPERGDNEQFF; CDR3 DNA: TGCAGCCCCGAACGGGGAGACAATGAGCAGTTCTTC
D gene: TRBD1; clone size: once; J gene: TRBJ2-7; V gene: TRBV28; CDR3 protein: CASSFGGTGGNEQYF; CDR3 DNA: TGTGCCAGCAGTTTTGGCGGGACAGGGGGTAACGAGCAGTACTTC
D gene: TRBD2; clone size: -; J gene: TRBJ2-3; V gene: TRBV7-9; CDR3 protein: CASSLSGSGTDTQYF; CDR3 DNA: TGTGCCAGCAGCTTAAGCGGGAGCGGGACAGATACGCAGTATTTT
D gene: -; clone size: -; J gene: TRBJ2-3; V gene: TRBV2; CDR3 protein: CASSVRAGLDTQYF; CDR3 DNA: TGTGCCAGCAGTGTTCGGGCGGGCCTAGATACGCAGTATTTT
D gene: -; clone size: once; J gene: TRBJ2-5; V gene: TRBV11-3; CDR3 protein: CASSLGLGTQETQYF; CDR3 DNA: TGTGCCAGCAGCTTAGGCTTGGGGACTCAAGAGACCCAGTACTTC
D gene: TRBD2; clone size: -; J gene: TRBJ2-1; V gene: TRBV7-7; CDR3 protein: CASSLGTSGGNEQFF; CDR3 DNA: TGTGCCAGCAGCTTAGGCACTAGCGGGGGAAATGAGCAGTTCTTC
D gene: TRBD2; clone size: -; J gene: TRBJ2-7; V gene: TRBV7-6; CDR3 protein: CASSGLQGGSYEQYF; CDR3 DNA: TGTGCCAGCAGCGGGCTGCAGGGAGGGTCCTACGAGCAGTACTTC
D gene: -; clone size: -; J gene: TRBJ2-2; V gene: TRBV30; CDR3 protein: CAWSVRVAGELFF; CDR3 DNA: TGTGCCTGGAGTGTACGGGTTGCCGGGGAGCTGTTTTTT
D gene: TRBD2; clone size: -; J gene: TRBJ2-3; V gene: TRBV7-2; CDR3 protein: CASSFPSGGVDTQYF; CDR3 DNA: TGTGCCAGCAGCTTCCCTAGCGGGGGGGTGGATACGCAGTATTTT
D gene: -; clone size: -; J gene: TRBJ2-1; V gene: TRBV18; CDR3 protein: CASSPQPGVATEQFF; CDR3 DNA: TGTGCCAGCTCACCACAACCGGGAGTTGCGACTGAGCAGTTCTTC
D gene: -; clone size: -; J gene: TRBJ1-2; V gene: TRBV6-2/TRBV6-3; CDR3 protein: CASSYSKSPREGNYGYTF; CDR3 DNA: TGTGCCAGCAGTTACTCGAAGTCCCCCCGGGAGGGGAACTATGGCTACACCTTC
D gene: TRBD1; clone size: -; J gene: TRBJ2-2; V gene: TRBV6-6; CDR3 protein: CASSRQGSTGELFF; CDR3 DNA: TGTGCCAGCAGCCGACAGGGAAGCACCGGGGAGCTGTTTTTT
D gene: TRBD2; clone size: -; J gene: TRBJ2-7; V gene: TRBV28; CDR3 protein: CASSTRGGSYEQYF; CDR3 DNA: TGTGCCAGCAGTACGCGGGGGGGCTCCTACGAGCAGTACTTC